The rows below give T cell receptor beta chains drawn from one sample of a study of blood T cell repertoires in COVID-19. Assay: immunoSEQ multiplex PCR; the TCRdb copy retains only in-frame clones and omits some. Of 90,000 or so clones in the sample, more than 70% were seen once. Material: peripheral blood. The receptors were sampled from a human donor in a cohort sampled during active COVID-19. Each CDR3 is given with its conserved first and last residue. Fields, in order: clone size, J gene, D gene, V gene, CDR3 protein, CDR3 DNA. D genes are given only for firm matches. A clone size is listed for some rows: how often the clone was seen (once, few, many), or a class if it is expanded.

NA	TRBJ2-5	TRBD2	TRBV2	CASSSGGAETQYF	TGTGCCAGCAGTAGCGGGGGGGCAGAGACCCAGTACTTC
NA	TRBJ2-7	TRBD2	TRBV10-3	CASRTSGSLGYEQYF	TGTGCCTCGCGGACTAGCGGGTCCCTTGGCTACGAGCAGTACTTC
NA	TRBJ1-4	NA	TRBV7-9	CASSLPGTTHEKLFF	TGTGCCAGCAGTCTACCGGGAACCACTCATGAAAAACTGTTTTTT
NA	TRBJ2-5	NA	TRBV10-3	CAISESGPETQYF	TGTGCCATCAGTGAATCGGGTCCCGAGACCCAGTACTTC
NA	TRBJ1-3	NA	TRBV29-1	CSVKTRLNFNTIYF	TGCAGCGTTAAAACACGATTAAATTTCAACACCATATATTTT
NA	TRBJ1-2	TRBD1	TRBV6-6	CASSSDGQGVWGYTF	TGTGCCAGCAGTTCCGACGGACAGGGGGTGTGGGGCTACACCTTC
NA	TRBJ2-7	TRBD1	TRBV6-1	CASSERRAGGSEQYF	TGTGCCAGCAGTGAACGAAGGGCAGGGGGAAGCGAGCAGTACTTC
NA	TRBJ2-7	TRBD1	TRBV4-3	CASSQDRGYEQYF	TGCGCCAGCAGCCAGGACAGGGGGTACGAGCAGTACTTC
NA	TRBJ2-7	TRBD1	TRBV5-1	CASSLVGTGANEQYF	TGCGCCAGCAGCTTGGTGGGGACAGGGGCGAACGAGCAGTACTTC
NA	TRBJ2-2	TRBD1	TRBV13	CASSSTLRGYTGELFF	TGTGCCAGCAGCTCGACTCTCAGGGGGTACACCGGGGAGCTGTTTTTT
NA	TRBJ2-1	TRBD2	TRBV10-3	CAISEGLAGGPMYEQFF	TGTGCCATCAGTGAGGGACTAGCGGGAGGGCCTATGTATGAGCAGTTCTTC
NA	TRBJ2-2	TRBD1	TRBV6-2/TRBV6-3	CASSLGRGPGGTGELFF	TGTGCCAGCAGTCTCGGCAGGGGGCCCGGGGGCACCGGGGAGCTGTTTTTT
NA	TRBJ1-1	NA	TRBV5-5	CASSLEAGNTEAFF	TGTGCCAGCAGCTTGGAGGCGGGTAACACTGAAGCTTTCTTT
NA	TRBJ2-3	NA	TRBV9	CASSAYNTDTQYF	TGTGCCAGCAGCGCCTATAACACAGATACGCAGTATTTT
NA	TRBJ2-1	TRBD2	TRBV2	CASRGTSGVGGIF	TGTGCCAGCCGCGGGACTAGCGGGGTTGGTGGGATCTTC
many	TRBJ1-1	NA	TRBV11-2	CASSRPARVNTEAFF	TGTGCCAGCAGCCGGCCCGCCAGGGTGAACACTGAAGCTTTCTTT
NA	TRBJ1-5	TRBD1	TRBV19	CASVGQASNQPQHF	TGTGCCAGCGTGGGACAGGCTAGCAATCAGCCCCAGCATTTT
NA	TRBJ1-5	NA	TRBV6-6	CASYYGQLSNQPQHF	TGTGCCAGTTACTACGGCCAGCTTAGCAATCAGCCCCAGCATTTT
NA	TRBJ2-3	TRBD2	TRBV2	CASSVGLAGADTQYF	TGTGCCAGCAGCGTTGGACTAGCGGGAGCAGATACGCAGTATTTT
NA	TRBJ1-1	NA	TRBV4-2	CASSQDPGNTEAFF	TGTGCCAGCAGCCAAGATCCGGGGAACACTGAAGCTTTCTTT
NA	TRBJ1-2	NA	TRBV4-1	CASSQALNYGYTF	TGCGCCAGCAGCCAAGCCCTGAACTATGGCTACACCTTC